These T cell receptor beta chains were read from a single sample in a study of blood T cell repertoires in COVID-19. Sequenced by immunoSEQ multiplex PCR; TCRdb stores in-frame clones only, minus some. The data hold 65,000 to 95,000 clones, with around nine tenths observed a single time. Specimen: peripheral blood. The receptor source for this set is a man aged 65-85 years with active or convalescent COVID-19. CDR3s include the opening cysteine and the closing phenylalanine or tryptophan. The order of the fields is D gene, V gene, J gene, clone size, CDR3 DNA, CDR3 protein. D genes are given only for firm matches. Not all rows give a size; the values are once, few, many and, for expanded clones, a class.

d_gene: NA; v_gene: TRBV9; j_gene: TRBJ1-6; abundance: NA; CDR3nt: TGTGCCAGCAGCGTAGCTCTGGAGGGTAATTCACCCCTCCACTTT; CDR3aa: CASSVALEGNSPLHF
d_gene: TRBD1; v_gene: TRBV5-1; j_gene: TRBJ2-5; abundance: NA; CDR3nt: TGCGCCAGCAGCTTGGGACAGGGGCCCCAAGAGACCCAGTACTTC; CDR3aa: CASSLGQGPQETQYF
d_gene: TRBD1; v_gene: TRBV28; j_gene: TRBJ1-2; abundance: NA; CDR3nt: TGTGCCAGCAGGGGACAGGGGGCGTATGGCTACACCTTC; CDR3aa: CASRGQGAYGYTF
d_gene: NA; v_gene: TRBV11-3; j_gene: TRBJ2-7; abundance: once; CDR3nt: TGTGCCAGCAGCTCCCCCCCGGCCTACGAGCAGTACTTC; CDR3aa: CASSSPPAYEQYF
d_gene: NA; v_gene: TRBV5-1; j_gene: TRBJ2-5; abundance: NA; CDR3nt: TGCGCCAGCAGCTTGGAGGCAGGGGTCGAGACCCAGTACTTC; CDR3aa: CASSLEAGVETQYF
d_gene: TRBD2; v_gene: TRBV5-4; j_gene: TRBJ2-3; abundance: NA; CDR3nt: TGTGCCAGCAGCCCGGGGACTAGCGGGGACACAGATACGCAGTATTTT; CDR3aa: CASSPGTSGDTDTQYF
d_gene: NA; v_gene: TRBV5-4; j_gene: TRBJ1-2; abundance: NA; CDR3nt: TGTGCCAGCAGCTTGACCCAGGCTAACTATGGCTACACCTTC; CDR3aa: CASSLTQANYGYTF
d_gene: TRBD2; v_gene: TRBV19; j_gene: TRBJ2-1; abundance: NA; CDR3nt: TGTGCCAGTAGTATGCAGCGGGAGATCTACAATGAGCAGTTCTTC; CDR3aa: CASSMQREIYNEQFF
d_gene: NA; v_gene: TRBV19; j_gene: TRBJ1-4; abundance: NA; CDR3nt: TGTGCCAGTAGTAACAGGCCCGAAGCTGAAAAACTGTTTTTT; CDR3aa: CASSNRPEAEKLFF
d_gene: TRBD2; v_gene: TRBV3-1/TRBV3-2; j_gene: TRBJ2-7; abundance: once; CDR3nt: TGTGCCAGCAGCATTCAGGGAGGGGCGGATCCATACGAGCAGTACTTC; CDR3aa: CASSIQGGADPYEQYF
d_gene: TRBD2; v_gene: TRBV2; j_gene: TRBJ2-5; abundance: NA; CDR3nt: TGTGCCAGCAGGGGACTAGCGGGAGGGCAAGAGACCCAGTACTTC; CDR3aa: CASRGLAGGQETQYF
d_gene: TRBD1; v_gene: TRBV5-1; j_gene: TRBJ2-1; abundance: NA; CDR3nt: TGCGCCAGCAGCTCGGGACAGTTAGGCAATTTGGGACAATCCAATGAGCAGTTCTTC; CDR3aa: CASSSGQLGNLGQSNEQFF
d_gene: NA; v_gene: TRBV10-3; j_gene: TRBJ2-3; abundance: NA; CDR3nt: TGTGCCATCAGTGGGGTTATGGGGCTCGGCACAGATACGCAGTATTTT; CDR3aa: CAISGVMGLGTDTQYF
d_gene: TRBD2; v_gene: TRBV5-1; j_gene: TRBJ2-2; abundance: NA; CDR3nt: TGCGCCAGCAGCAAAGCCCCGGGACTAGCGGGAGTTCGGGACACCGGGGAGCTGTTTTTT; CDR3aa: CASSKAPGLAGVRDTGELFF
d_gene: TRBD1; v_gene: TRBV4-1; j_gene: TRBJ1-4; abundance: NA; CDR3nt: TGCGCCAGCAGCCCCATGGTCGACAGGGGGCCCGAAAAACTGTTTTTT; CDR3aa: CASSPMVDRGPEKLFF
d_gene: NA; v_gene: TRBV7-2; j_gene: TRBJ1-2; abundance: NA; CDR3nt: TGTGCCAGCAGCGAGGATAGTGGCGGGTATGGCTACACCTTC; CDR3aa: CASSEDSGGYGYTF
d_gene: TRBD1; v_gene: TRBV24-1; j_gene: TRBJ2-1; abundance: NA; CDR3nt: TGTGCCACCAGTGATAATAGGGGGCGGTTTCTGAATGAGCAGTTCTTC; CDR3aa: CATSDNRGRFLNEQFF
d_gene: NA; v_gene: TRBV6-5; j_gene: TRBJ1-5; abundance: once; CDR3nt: TGTGCCAGCGGTAGACAGCCCCAGCATTTT; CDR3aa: CASGRQPQHF
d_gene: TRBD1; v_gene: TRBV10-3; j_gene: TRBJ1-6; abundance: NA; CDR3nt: TGTGCCATCAGAGGGGACAGGGATTCACCCCTCCACTTT; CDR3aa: CAIRGDRDSPLHF
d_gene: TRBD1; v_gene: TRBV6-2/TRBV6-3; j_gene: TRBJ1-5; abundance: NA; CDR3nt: TGTGCCAGCAGTCTCTCAGGGGGTGACCAGCCCCAGCATTTT; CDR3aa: CASSLSGGDQPQHF
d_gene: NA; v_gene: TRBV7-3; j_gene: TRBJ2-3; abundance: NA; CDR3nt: TGTGCCAGCAGCTCGGCACTGGGAGTCACAGATACGCAGTATTTT; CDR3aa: CASSSALGVTDTQYF
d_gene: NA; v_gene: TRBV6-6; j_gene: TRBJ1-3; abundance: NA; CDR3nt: TGTGCCAGCAGTTACGGCCAGATTATAAACACCATATATTTT; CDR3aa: CASSYGQIINTIYF
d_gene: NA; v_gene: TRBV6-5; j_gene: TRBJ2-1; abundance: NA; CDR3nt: TGTGCCAGCAGTCCCCGGACTTTCTCCTACAATGAGCAGTTCTTC; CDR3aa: CASSPRTFSYNEQFF
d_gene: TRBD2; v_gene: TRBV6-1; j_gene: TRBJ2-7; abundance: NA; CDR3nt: TGTGCCAGCAGTGAGTGGCGGGAGGGCCCCTACGAGCAGTACTTC; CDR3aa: CASSEWREGPYEQYF
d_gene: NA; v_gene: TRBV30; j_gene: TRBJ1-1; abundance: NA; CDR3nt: TGTGCCTGGAGTGTACGGGGAGGGGCGGGTACTTTCTTT; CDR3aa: CAWSVRGGAGTFF
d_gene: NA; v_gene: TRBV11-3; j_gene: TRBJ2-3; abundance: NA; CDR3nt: TGTGCCAGCAGCTTAGCTAGCGGCACAGATACGCAGTATTTT; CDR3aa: CASSLASGTDTQYF
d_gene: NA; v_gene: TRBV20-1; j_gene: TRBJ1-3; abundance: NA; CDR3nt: TGCAGTGCTAGTTCTGAGGTCAAAAGCTCTGGAAACACCATATATTTT; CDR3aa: CSASSEVKSSGNTIYF
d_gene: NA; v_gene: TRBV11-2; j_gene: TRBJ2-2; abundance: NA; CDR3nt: TGTGCCAGCAGCTTAGGGAATGGCCAAGGAGCCGGGGAGCTGTTTTTT; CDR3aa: CASSLGNGQGAGELFF
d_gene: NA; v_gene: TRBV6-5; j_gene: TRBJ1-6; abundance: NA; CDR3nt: TGTGCCAGCATAGAAGGACAGAATTCACCCCTCCACTTT; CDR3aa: CASIEGQNSPLHF
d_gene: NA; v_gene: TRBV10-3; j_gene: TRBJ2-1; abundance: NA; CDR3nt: TGTGCCATCAGTGCAGGGGGGCGGAATGAGCAGTTCTTC; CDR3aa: CAISAGGRNEQFF
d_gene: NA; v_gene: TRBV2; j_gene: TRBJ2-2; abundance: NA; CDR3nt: TGTGCCAGCAGTGAAGCCCGGCGGGACACCGGGGAGCTGTTTTTT; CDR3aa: CASSEARRDTGELFF
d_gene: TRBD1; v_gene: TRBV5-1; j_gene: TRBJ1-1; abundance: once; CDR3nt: TGCGCCAGCAGCTCTACAGGGGGCCAGACTGAAGCTTTCTTT; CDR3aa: CASSSTGGQTEAFF
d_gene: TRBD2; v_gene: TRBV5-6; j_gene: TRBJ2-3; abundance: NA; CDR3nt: TGTGCCAGCAGCTTGAAGCTAAGGCCAGCGGGAGTCCCTACAGATACGCAGTATTTT; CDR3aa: CASSLKLRPAGVPTDTQYF
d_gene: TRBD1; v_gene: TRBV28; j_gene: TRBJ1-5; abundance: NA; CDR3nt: TGTGCCAGCTCCAGGGGGCTAGTCCAGCCCCAGCATTTT; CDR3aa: CASSRGLVQPQHF
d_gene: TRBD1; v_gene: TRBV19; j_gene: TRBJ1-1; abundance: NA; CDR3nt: TGTGCCAGCAGATCCCAGCCGGGACAGGGATTGGTAAACACTGAAGCTTTCTTT; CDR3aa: CASRSQPGQGLVNTEAFF
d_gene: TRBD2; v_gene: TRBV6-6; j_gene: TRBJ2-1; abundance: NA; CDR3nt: TGTGCCAGCAGTTACCGACTAGCGGGCTACAATGAGCAGTTCTTC; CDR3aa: CASSYRLAGYNEQFF
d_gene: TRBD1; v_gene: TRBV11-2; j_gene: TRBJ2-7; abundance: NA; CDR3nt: TGTGCCAGCAGCTTAGGGGCAGGGGGCGAGCAGTACTTC; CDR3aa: CASSLGAGGEQYF